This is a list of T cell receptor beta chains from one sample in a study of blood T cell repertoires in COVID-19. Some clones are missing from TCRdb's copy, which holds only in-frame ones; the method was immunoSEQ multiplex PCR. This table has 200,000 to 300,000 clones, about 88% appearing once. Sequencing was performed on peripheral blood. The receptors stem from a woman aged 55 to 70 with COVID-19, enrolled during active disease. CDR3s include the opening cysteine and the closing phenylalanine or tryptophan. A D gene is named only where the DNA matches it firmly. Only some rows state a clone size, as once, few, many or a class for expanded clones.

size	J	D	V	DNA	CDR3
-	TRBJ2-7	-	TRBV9	TGTGCCAGCAGCCCGACAGACGTCTACGAGCAGTACTTC	CASSPTDVYEQYF
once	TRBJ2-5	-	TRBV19	TGTGCCAGTAGTATCCATCCAGGGGGGAACCAAGAGACCCAGTACTTC	CASSIHPGGNQETQYF
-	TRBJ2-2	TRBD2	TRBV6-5	TGTGCCAGCAACCCTAGCGGGAGGGCCGCCGGGGAGCTGTTTTTT	CASNPSGRAAGELFF
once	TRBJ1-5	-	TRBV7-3	TGTGCCAGCAGCTCCCAGCCGGGAGGGAGGGGGAATCAGCCCCAGCATTTT	CASSSQPGGRGNQPQHF
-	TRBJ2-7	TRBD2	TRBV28	TGTGCCAGCAGTTCTACCTGGACTAGCGGGAGGGCCGCCCCCTACGAGCAGTACTTC	CASSSTWTSGRAAPYEQYF
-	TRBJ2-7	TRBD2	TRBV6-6	TGTGCCAGCAGTCACGGGACTAGCGGCGAGCAGTACTTC	CASSHGTSGEQYF
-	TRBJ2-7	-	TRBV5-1	TGCGCCAGCAGCTTGGTCTCACGATCAGGGTACGAGCAGTACTTC	CASSLVSRSGYEQYF
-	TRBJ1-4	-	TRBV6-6	TGTGCCAGCAATCCCGACAGTGCAGGAAAACTGTTTTTT	CASNPDSAGKLFF
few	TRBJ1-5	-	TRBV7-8	TGTGCCAGCAGCTTAGTGGCGGCCTATAGCAATCAGCCCCAGCATTTT	CASSLVAAYSNQPQHF
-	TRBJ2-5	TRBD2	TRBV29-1	TGCAGCGGCAAACGGACTAGCGGGATTGCGGAGACCCAGTACTTC	CSGKRTSGIAETQYF
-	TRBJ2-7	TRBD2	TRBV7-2	TGTGCCAGCAGCTTACGACTAGCGGGTTACGAGCAGTACTTC	CASSLRLAGYEQYF
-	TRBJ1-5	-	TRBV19	TGTGCCAGTAACCAACAGGGCTTAAGTTGGCAGCCCCAGCATTTT	CASNQQGLSWQPQHF
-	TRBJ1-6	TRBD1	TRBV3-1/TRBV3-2	TGTGCCAGCAGCCTCAGATCAGGGGGACCTAGTTTTTCACCCCTCCACTTT	CASSLRSGGPSFSPLHF
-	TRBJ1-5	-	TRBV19	TGTGCCAGTAGTATAGTACGGGGATCCCAGCATTTT	CASSIVRGSQHF
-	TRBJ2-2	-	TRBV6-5	TGTGCCAGCAGTACTAGGGGCAGGGGCGGGGAGCTGTTTTTT	CASSTRGRGGELFF
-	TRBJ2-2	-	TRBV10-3	TGTGCCATTGTAGCGGACACCGGGGAGCTGTTTTTT	CAIVADTGELFF
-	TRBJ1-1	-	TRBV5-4	TGTGCCAGCAGCTCGGTACAGGGCGTACCGGGGACTGAAGCTTTCTTT	CASSSVQGVPGTEAFF
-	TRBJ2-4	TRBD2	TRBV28	TGTGCCAGCAGGCTAGCGGGAGTCGGAAACATTCAGTACTTC	CASRLAGVGNIQYF
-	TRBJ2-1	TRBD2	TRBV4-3	TGCGCCAGCAGCCAAGACCTTATGCCTAGCGGGAGGAGTGAGCAGTTCTTC	CASSQDLMPSGRSEQFF
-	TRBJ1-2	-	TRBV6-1	TGTGCCAGCGGTGAGGGCTTATATGGCTACACCTTC	CASGEGLYGYTF
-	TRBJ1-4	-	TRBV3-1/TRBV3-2	TGTGCCAGCAGCCCTTCATTCGGTATTGAAAAACTGTTTTTT	CASSPSFGIEKLFF
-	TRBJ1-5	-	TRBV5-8	TGTGCCAGCAGCTTGGCCCCTTTTTCAGTTTATAGCAATCAGCCCCAGCATTTT	CASSLAPFSVYSNQPQHF